Below, 21 T cell receptor beta chains from the same sample are listed, as sequenced in a study of blood T cell repertoires in COVID-19. Method: immunoSEQ multiplex PCR; TCRdb's copy keeps in-frame clones and lacks some. This sample yields more than 350,000 clones, of which about 83% are seen a single time; roughly a tenth belongs to the top ten. The specimen was PBMCs or T cells enriched from blood (not recorded which). The receptors originated from a woman aged 50 to 60 who had recovered from COVID-19.

The chain combines TRBV24-1 with TRBJ2-2; maybe TRBD2 (5 bases). The CDR3 is 17 amino acids. Deletions cut 0 bases from V and 0 bases from J, with 10 bases between. Per the germline V gene, CDR1 is KGHDR and CDR2 is SFDVKD. This CDR3 reads CATSDLRELTNTGELFF. CDR3 DNA sequence: TGTGCCACCAGTGATTTGCGGGAACTAACGAACACCGGGGAGCTGTTTTTT.

This rearrangement joins TRBV7-8 to TRBJ2-7, with a weak D call TRBD1 (5 bases). This CDR3 is 12 amino acids long. Trimming took off 5 bases at V and 3 bases at J, with 8 bases between the two ends. CDR1 and CDR2 from the germline V gene are SGHVS and FQNEAQ. In DNA, the CDR3 is TGTGCCAGCAGCCCAAGGGGCTACGAGCAGTACTTC. It is translated as CASSPRGYEQYF.

This chain links TRBV30 with TRBJ1-2; a weak D match, TRBD1 (5 bases). The CDR3 extends over 14 amino acids. CDR1 GTSNPN and CDR2 SVGIG come from the germline V gene (reference sequence). Trimming took off 7 bases at V and 3 bases at J, with 18 bases between the two ends. CDR3 nucleotide sequence: TGTGCCTACACACGGACAAGTTTGTACTATGGCTACACCTTC. It codes for CAYTRTSLYYGYTF.

The chain combines TRBV9 with TRBJ1-6; 7 bases map to TRBD1. Per the germline V gene, CDR1 is SGDLS and CDR2 is YYNGEE. V gave up 6 bases and J gave up 5 bases; unmatched junction bases: 5. There are 14 residues in the CDR3. CDR3 sequence reads: CASTRGLDNSPLHF. In DNA form, the CDR3 reads TGTGCCAGCACGAGGGGGCTGGATAATTCACCCCTCCACTTT. Looking up the rest from reference TRBV9 and TRBJ1-6 gives the full variable domain: DSGVTQTPKHLITATGQRVTLRCSPRSGDLSVYWYQQSLDQGLQFLIQYYNGEERAKGNILERFSAQQFPDLHSELNLSSLELGDSALYFCASTRGLDNSPLHFGNGTRLTVT.

The chain joins TRBV7-9 to TRBJ2-6; D is unresolved. The CDR3 is 15 amino acids. Trimming shortened V by 6 bases and J by 3 bases, and 12 bases separated the two germline ends. CDR1 SEHNR and CDR2 FQNEAQ come from the germline V gene (reference sequence). This chain's CDR3 is CASSSLSYGANVLTF. CDR3 sequence (DNA): TGTGCCAGCAGTTCACTCTCGTATGGGGCCAACGTCCTGACTTTC. The full variable domain, rest sourced from reference TRBV7-9 and TRBJ2-6, is DTGVSQNPRHKITKRGQNVTFRCDPISEHNRLYWYRQTLGQGPEFLTYFQNEAQLEKSRLLSDRFSAERPKGSFSTLEIQRTEQGDSAMYLCASSSLSYGANVLTFGAGSRLTVL.

The CDR3 nucleotides are TGTGCCAGCAGTGAGTCGGGAAACACCATATATTTT. Its translation: CASSESGNTIYF. The rearrangement links TRBV2 to TRBJ1-3; D is ambiguous. The CDR3 covers 12 residues. Germline lookup yields CDR1 SNHLY and CDR2 FYNNEI. Trimming removed 3 bases from V and 4 bases from J, with 4 bases in between.

The chain uses TRBV19 and TRBJ1-6; no clear D. Germline CDR1 reads LNHDA; CDR2 reads SQIVND (reference sequence). Trimming stripped 5 bases from V and 3 bases from J, with 8 bases between. The CDR3 is 14 amino acids. The CDR3 sequence: CASSYYSYNSPLHF. DNA for the CDR3: TGTGCCAGTAGTTATTACAGCTATAATTCACCCCTCCACTTT.

The rearrangement joins TRBV19 to TRBJ2-2, with D maybe TRBD1 (6 bases). Per germline, CDR1 LNHDA and CDR2 SQIVND (reference sequence). The CDR3 spans 15 residues. V lost 9 bases to trimming and J lost 0 bases, with 14 bases between them. The CDR3 is CASAWGTPNTGELFF. CDR3 nucleotides: TGTGCCAGCGCATGGGGGACACCGAACACCGGGGAGCTGTTTTTT.

The chain couples TRBV2 to TRBJ2-2; D may be TRBD2 (6 bases). Trimming removed 6 bases at V and 4 bases at J, with 9 bases between. Germline V lookup: CDR1 SNHLY, CDR2 FYNNEI. This CDR3 contains 13 residues. DNA for the CDR3: TGTGCCAGCAGGAGAGCGGGCACCGGGGAGCTGTTTTTT. Amino acid sequence: CASRRAGTGELFF.

The chain combines TRBV10-3 with TRBJ1-1; no clear D gene. Trimming removed 6 bases from V and 7 bases from J, with 12 bases in between. The germline gives CDR1 ENHRY, CDR2 SYGVKD. CDR3 length: 12 residues. CDR3 sequence (DNA): TGTGCCATCAGGAATACTAACCGTGAAGCTTTCTTT. As protein: CAIRNTNREAFF.

The chain has TRBV2 and TRBJ1-5, with TRBD1 identical over 7 bases. The CDR3 length is 14 residues. From germline, CDR1 is SNHLY and CDR2 FYNNEI. V gave up 6 bases and J gave up 2 bases; unmatched junction bases: 4. The chain's CDR3 is CASRSQGGNQPQHF. The CDR3 DNA reads TGTGCCAGCAGGAGTCAGGGGGGCAATCAGCCCCAGCATTTT.

This chain connects TRBV19 to TRBJ2-5; D possibly corresponds to TRBD1 (6 bases). Germline CDR1 reads LNHDA; CDR2 reads SQIVND (reference sequence). The V end was cut by 5 bases, the J end by 6 bases, with 25 bases between. The length of the CDR3 is 17 residues. The CDR3 loop is CASSPAYPQGMWKTQYF. CDR3 DNA sequence: TGTGCCAGTAGTCCGGCCTACCCACAGGGAATGTGGAAGACCCAGTACTTC.

The chain carries TRBV29-1 and TRBJ1-2, with unresolved D. CDR1 is SQVTM and CDR2 is ANQGSEA in the germline V gene. The V end was cut by 1 base, the J end by 7 bases, with 7 bases between. This CDR3 is 11 amino acids long. The CDR3 DNA follows: TGCAGCGTTGAAGCCCCCGGTGGCTACACCTTC. It codes for CSVEAPGGYTF.

The V and J genes are TRBV11-2 and TRBJ2-5; 7 nucleotides line up with TRBD2. This CDR3 has 14 amino acids. Germline CDR1 reads SGHAT; CDR2 reads FQNNGV. V was pared by 3 bases and J by 5 bases, with 6 bases of the junction left unmatched. In nucleotides, the CDR3 is TGTGCCAGCAGCTTGACCTTCGGGGGGGAGACCCAGTACTTC. It codes for CASSLTFGGETQYF.

The chain recombines TRBV7-8 with TRBJ2-2; 10 bases are shared with TRBD1. There are 14 residues in the CDR3. With V trimmed by 4 bases and J by 10 bases, 6 bases remained unmatched. Germline CDR1 is SGHVS and CDR2 is FQNEAQ. The CDR3 DNA sequence: TGTGCCAGCAGCTCCCGGGACAGGGGCGAGGAGCTGTTTTTT. Translating it yields CASSSRDRGEELFF. Supplemented by reference TRBV7-8 and TRBJ2-2, the full variable domain reads GAGVSQSPRYKVAKRGQDVALRCDPISGHVSLFWYQQALGQGPEFLTYFQNEAQLDKSGLPSDRFFAERPEGSVSTLKIQRTQQEDSAVYLCASSSRDRGEELFFGEGSRLTVL.

The V call is TRBV29-1, the J call TRBJ1-2; 8 bases are a match to TRBD1. The CDR3 consists of 13 residues. The J segment lost 8 bases and the V segment lost 2 bases, leaving 7 bases of the junction unmatched. Germline CDR1 and CDR2: SQVTM and ANQGSEA. Written as DNA, the CDR3 is TGCAGCGTTGAAACGTTCAGGGGGCAAGGCTACACCTTC. Encoded protein: CSVETFRGQGYTF.

V gene TRBV5-1 combines with J gene TRBJ1-2; 7 positions agree with TRBD1. The CDR3 spans 13 residues. The germline CDR1 and CDR2 sequences are SGHRS and YFSETQ. Trimming at V came to 3 bases and at J to 13 bases, leaving 12 bases not matched to a gene. The CDR3 DNA follows: TGCGCCAGCAGCTCCCCCCCCAGACAGGGAATCACCTTC. It codes for CASSSPPRQGITF.

V gene TRBV28 combines with J gene TRBJ1-2; TRBD1 might be the D (6 bases). The germline V gene encodes CDR1 MDHEN and CDR2 SYDVKM. This CDR3 contains 11 residues. V lost 4 bases and J 8 bases, leaving 8 bases between the germline ends. The CDR3 is CASSWQGGYTF. The CDR3 nucleotides read TGTGCCAGCAGTTGGCAGGGGGGCTACACCTTC.

About this clone: This clone may be a read error of a much larger clone one base away. This CDR3 is also generated by other DNA sequences in the sample. The gene calls are TRBV7-3 and TRBJ1-1, with D perhaps TRBD1 (6 bases). This CDR3 has 13 amino acids. V shed 5 bases and J shed 1 base, with 8 bases lying between them. Germline CDR1 SGHTA, CDR2 FQGTGA. CDR3 amino acids: CASSPTGNTEAFF. The DNA for the CDR3 is TGTGCCAGCAGCCCGACAGGGAACACTGAAGCTTTCTTT.

The gene calls are TRBV4-3 and TRBJ1-5, with D unresolved. CDR3 size: 14 residues. Germline V CDR1 and CDR2: LGHNA, YSLEER. V was cut by 0 bases and J by 6 bases, with 9 bases left in between. In DNA form, the CDR3 reads TGCGCCAGCAGCCAAGATCGGAGGACTCAGCCCCAGCATTTT. This encodes CASSQDRRTQPQHF.

V gene TRBV29-1 combines with J gene TRBJ1-2, with 8 bases matching TRBD1. The germline gives CDR1 SQVTM, CDR2 ANQGSEA. CDR3 length equals 14 residues. After removal of 3 bases from V and 7 bases from J, the junction contained 10 bases not matched to a gene. In DNA form, the CDR3 reads TGCAGCGTTGATGGTACAGGGGGTCGCGGTGGCTACACCTTC. Translated: CSVDGTGGRGGYTF.